The clone carrying this TCR beta chain is medium-sized. Its antigen remains unknown. The presence of a unique molecular identifier marked each TCR cDNA molecule. TCRdb called the 5' RACE reads again in MiXCR, with one record for every CDR3 protein. The sample has almost 7,500 distinct CDR3 sequences, 11% to 15% seen once. The data are from a study of spatial heterogeneity in lung cancer. Study-level results: Tumoral mutation counts were tracked by counts of expanded intratumoral alpha and beta TCRs.

Time point described: sample taken at primary tumor resection. The donor group consisted of under 90 patients who had untreated, early-stage non-small cell lung cancer. No cells were sorted before sequencing. The whole RNA sequenced was extracted from tumor, nontumor lung or frozen PBMC. The sample here was lung tumor tissue, taken at surgery. This receptor was taken from a female donor with early-stage non-small cell lung cancer.

The CDR3 DNA sequence: TGTGCCAGCCTAAAAGGGATAATGAACACTGAAGCTTTCTTT. This sequence encodes CASLKGIMNTEAFF. The V call is TRBV6-2 or TRBV6-3, the J call TRBJ1-1; no clear D. The CDR3 is 14 residues long. V was shortened by 8 bases and J by 0 bases, with 13 bases between the two germline ends. Germline CDR1 is MNHEY and CDR2 is SVGEGT.